These 26 T cell receptor beta chains originate from one sample sequenced in a study of cytotoxic CD8 clonotypes in ibrutinib-treated CLL. Generated by immunoSEQ multiplex PCR, the TCRdb table keeps only in-frame clones and is missing some. Of about 120,000 clones listed, 50% to 65% are singletons. Sequences were derived from PBMCs, sampled after 24 months of ibrutinib treatment. The receptors derive from a human donor with chronic lymphocytic leukemia.

This chain connects TRBV9 to TRBJ1-4, with D unclear. Germline loops: CDR1 SGDLS, CDR2 YYNGEE. The germline V and J ends were trimmed by 0 bases and 5 bases, with 8 bases remaining between them. CDR3 length equals 14 residues. The CDR3 DNA sequence: TGTGCCAGCAGCGTAGGGCAGGACAATGAAAAACTGTTTTTT. As protein: CASSVGQDNEKLFF.

This rearrangement joins TRBV25-1 to TRBJ1-3; a possible D gene is TRBD1 (5 bases). Germline assignment: CDR1 MGHDK and CDR2 SYGVNS. The CDR3 consists of 17 residues. The germline V and J ends were trimmed by 4 bases and 0 bases, with 16 bases remaining between them. DNA for the CDR3: TGTGCCAGCAGTGGGGGGGAACTTCTCGACTCTGGAAACACCATATATTTT. Translated: CASSGGELLDSGNTIYF.

This sequence joins TRBV7-3 and TRBJ2-1; D might be TRBD1 or TRBD2, each matching 5 bases. Trimming removed 6 bases at V and 6 bases at J, with 15 bases between. The CDR3 length is 14 residues. Per germline, CDR1 SGHTA and CDR2 FQGTGA. The CDR3 nucleotides are TGTGCCAGCAGTCTTAAGGGGCTAGCCAATGAGCAGTTCTTC. Protein: CASSLKGLANEQFF.

CDR3 sequence: CASSLTPGEAFF. The CDR3 nucleotides are TGTGCCAGCAGCTTAACCCCCGGAGAAGCTTTCTTT. This chain links TRBV7-2 with TRBJ1-1; D unresolved. This CDR3 is built from 12 residues. Trimming removed 2 bases from V and 8 bases from J, with 9 bases in between. The germline V gene encodes CDR1 SGHTA and CDR2 FQGNSA.

V and J are TRBV2 and TRBJ1-1; D perhaps matches TRBD1 (6 bases). The CDR3 sequence is 15 residues long. Per germline, CDR1 SNHLY and CDR2 FYNNEI. The germline V and J ends were trimmed by 3 bases and 10 bases, with 21 bases remaining between them. The CDR3 DNA reads TGTGCCAGCAGTGATATTCGGCAGGGGAGGTTCGGAGCTTTCTTT. Protein: CASSDIRQGRFGAFF.

This clone showed up just a few times. The rearrangement joins TRBV2 to TRBJ2-4; possibly TRBD1 or TRBD2 for D (5 bases each). CDR1 and CDR2 from the germline V gene are SNHLY and FYNNEI. The CDR3 runs 12 residues. The V end lost 3 bases, the J end lost 14 bases, and 14 bases lay between the germline ends. This chain's CDR3 is CASSDRGAIEYF. As DNA, the CDR3 is TGTGCCAGCAGTGACCGAGGGGCCATCGAGTACTTC.

V usage is TRBV7-8 and J usage is TRBJ2-7, with TRBD2 as a possible D gene (5 bases). V lost 3 bases and J 1 base, leaving 16 bases between the germline ends. The CDR3 sequence is 16 residues long. Germline CDR1 and CDR2: SGHVS and FQNEAQ. CDR3 sequence reads: CASSFPIGSLSYEQYF. The CDR3 nucleotides read TGTGCCAGCAGCTTTCCGATTGGGAGCCTGTCCTACGAGCAGTACTTC.

The V gene is TRBV12-5, the J gene TRBJ1-5; 8 bases match TRBD1. The CDR3 has 14 residues. The germline gives CDR1 LGHNT, CDR2 FRNRAP. V lost 6 bases to trimming and J lost 4 bases; unmatched junction nucleotides: 5. This CDR3 reads CASGLGQVNQPQHF. CDR3 coding DNA: TGTGCTAGTGGCCTGGGACAGGTTAATCAGCCCCAGCATTTT.

This chain connects TRBV5-1 to TRBJ2-2; 8 bases fit TRBD1. CDR3 length: 15 amino acids. With V trimmed by 3 bases and J by 4 bases, 5 bases remained unmatched. Germline values: CDR1 SGHRS, CDR2 YFSETQ. CDR3 amino acids: CASSSGQASTGELFF. DNA for the CDR3: TGCGCCAGCAGCTCGGGACAGGCCAGCACCGGGGAGCTGTTTTTT. The variable domain in full, completed from reference TRBV5-1 and TRBJ2-2, reads KAGVTQTPRYLIKTRGQQVTLSCSPISGHRSVSWYQQTPGQGLQFLFEYFSETQRNKGNFPGRFSGRQFSNSRSEMNVSTLELGDSALYLCASSSGQASTGELFFGEGSRLTVL.

The chain links TRBV6-6 to TRBJ2-6; D unclear. Germline V lookup: CDR1 MNHNY, CDR2 SVGAGI (reference sequence). The CDR3 length is 12 residues. V was cut by 7 bases and J by 0 bases, with 1 base left in between. The CDR3 DNA is TGTGCCAGCACCTCTGGGGCCAACGTCCTGACTTTC. Protein: CASTSGANVLTF.

The rearrangement uses TRBV28 and TRBJ2-7; D not certain. From germline, CDR1 is MDHEN and CDR2 SYDVKM. This CDR3 spans 10 amino acids. V lost 8 bases to trimming and J lost 4 bases, with 6 bases between them. DNA of the CDR3: TGTGCCAGCGGAAAGTACGAGCAGTACTTC. Residues: CASGKYEQYF.

The J gene is TRBJ2-5, the V gene TRBV29-1, with TRBD1 matching 7 bases. This CDR3 spans 11 amino acids. The germline V gene has CDR1 SQVTM and CDR2 ANQGSEA. The V gene end was trimmed by 7 bases and the J gene end by 5 bases; junction bases not matched to a gene: 4. The CDR3 nucleotides read TGCAGCGGCGGACAGGAGGAGACCCAGTACTTC. Translating gives CSGGQEETQYF.

The chain combines TRBV25-1 with TRBJ2-7; D not resolved. V was pared by 3 bases and J by 3 bases, with 9 bases between. Germline V CDR1 and CDR2: MGHDK, SYGVNS. There are 13 residues in the CDR3. The CDR3, as DNA: TGTGCCAGCAGTGAGGGATACCTCTACGAGCAGTACTTC. Translating it yields CASSEGYLYEQYF.

This clone has more than one count but fewer than ten. The chain has TRBV6-5 and TRBJ1-4, with D unclear. CDR1 is MNHEY and CDR2 is SVGAGI in the germline V gene. Trimming stripped 6 bases from V and 8 bases from J, with 7 bases between. The CDR3 length is 11 residues. CDR3 nucleotides: TGTGCCAGCAGCTCGGGGGAAAAACTGTTTTTT. Translation gives CASSSGEKLFF.

The CDR3 reads CASSDLDRGWNQPQHF. Here the CDR3 DNA reads TGTGCCAGCAGTGACCTCGACAGGGGCTGGAATCAGCCCCAGCATTTT. The chain recombines TRBV6-1 with TRBJ1-5; 8 positions match TRBD1. After removal of 3 bases from V and 4 bases from J, the junction contained 8 bases not matched to a gene. CDR3 size: 16 residues. CDR1 and CDR2 (germline): MNHNS, SASEGT.

This clone has just one count. This chain connects TRBV18 to TRBJ1-6; a weak D match, TRBD1 (5 bases). This CDR3 region has 15 residues. Germline assignment: CDR1 KGHSH and CDR2 LQKENI. Trimming took off 3 bases at V and 6 bases at J, with 12 bases between the two ends. CDR3 protein: CASSPGRDSNSPLHF. The CDR3 DNA sequence: TGTGCCAGCTCACCCGGGAGAGACAGTAATTCACCCCTCCACTTT.

The gene calls are TRBV5-1 and TRBJ2-5; D perhaps matches TRBD2 (7 bases). Looked up from germline, CDR1 is SGHRS and CDR2 is YFSETQ. V was trimmed by 4 bases and J by 2 bases, leaving 15 bases between them. This CDR3 has 15 residues. The CDR3 DNA follows: TGCGCCAGCAGCGGGAGGGGGGACCATCAAGAGACCCAGTACTTC. Its translation is CASSGRGDHQETQYF.

This rearrangement joins TRBV14 to TRBJ2-5; 7 bases map to TRBD2. In germline, CDR1 is SGHDN, CDR2 FVKESK. The CDR3 spans 15 residues. The V and J ends lost 1 base and 5 bases, in that order; junction bases with no gene match: 7. CDR3 loop: CASSQVGSSGETQYF. CDR3 DNA: TGTGCCAGCAGCCAAGTTGGTTCTAGCGGTGAGACCCAGTACTTC.

There are many counts of this clone. V and J are TRBV6-5 and TRBJ1-4; D not resolved. The CDR3 runs to 15 residues. The germline gives CDR1 MNHEY, CDR2 SVGAGI. Trimming cost V 0 bases and J 5 bases, with 10 bases left between them. The CDR3 DNA reads TGTGCCAGCAGTTACTCGCAGGCGGTAAATGAAAAACTGTTTTTT. Its protein is CASSYSQAVNEKLFF.

This clone appeared a few times. The CDR3 protein is CASSPAGTVNQPQHF. The CDR3 bases are TGTGCCAGCAGTCCCGCCGGGACAGTCAATCAGCCCCAGCATTTT. The V gene is TRBV28, the J gene TRBJ1-5; TRBD1 aligns across 7 bases. The junction had 7 bases not matched to a gene; V was cut back by 5 bases and J by 3 bases. The V gene's germline CDR1 is MDHEN and CDR2 SYDVKM. The CDR3 has 15 amino acids.

In this sample, this clone turned up a few times. The rearrangement links TRBV18 to TRBJ2-7; a possible D gene is TRBD2 (7 bases). Trimming took off 4 bases at V and 4 bases at J, with 14 bases between the two ends. CDR3 length: 14 residues. Per germline, CDR1 KGHSH and CDR2 LQKENI. The CDR3 is CASSLLGGDYEQYF. The CDR3 coding sequence is TGTGCCAGCTCACTCCTAGGGGGGGATTACGAGCAGTACTTC. Based on the CDR3 plus reference TRBV18 and TRBJ2-7, the full variable domain is NAGVMQNPRHLVRRRGQEARLRCSPMKGHSHVYWYRQLPEEGLKFMVYLQKENIIDESGMPKERFSAEFPKEGPSILRIQQVVRGDSAAYFCASSLLGGDYEQYFGPGTRLTVT.

This clone was detected a few times. The genes are TRBV7-9 and TRBJ2-7; 10 bases are a match to TRBD1. Losses at the gene ends were 5 bases for V and 4 bases for J; bases not matched to a gene: 5. This CDR3 has 14 amino acids. Germline V gene lookup returns CDR1 SEHNR and CDR2 FQNEAQ (reference sequence). The CDR3 loop is CASSPPGQGYEQYF. DNA for the CDR3: TGTGCCAGCAGCCCGCCGGGACAGGGGTACGAGCAGTACTTC.

The J gene is TRBJ2-1, the V gene TRBV6-5; D call uncertain. V dropped 8 bases and J dropped 10 bases, with 12 bases sitting between them. CDR1 MNHEY and CDR2 SVGAGI come from the germline V gene. This CDR3 has 11 residues. CDR3 DNA sequence: TGTGCCAGCCAGCATAGGACGGAGCAGTTCTTC. It yields the protein CASQHRTEQFF.

This clone was picked up a small number of times. The chain recombines TRBV12-5 with TRBJ1-5; D is perhaps TRBD1 (5 bases). The CDR3 contains 13 residues. V lost 4 bases to trimming and J lost 5 bases, with 9 bases between them. Germline CDR1 and CDR2: LGHNT and FRNRAP. CDR3 sequence: CASGWGYYQPQHF. In DNA, the CDR3 is TGTGCTAGTGGTTGGGGGTATTATCAGCCCCAGCATTTT.

In its sample, this clone was seen a few times. DNA for the CDR3: TGTGCCAGCAGTTTAGTACGGAGGGGGAGTATCCACGGCGCTGAAGCTTTCTTT. Its translation is CASSLVRRGSIHGAEAFF. The genes are TRBV28 and TRBJ1-1; tentative D call: TRBD1 (6 bases). The CDR3 has 18 amino acids. From germline, CDR1 is MDHEN and CDR2 SYDVKM. V dropped 2 bases and J dropped 6 bases, with 25 bases sitting between them. The whole variable domain, remainder taken from reference TRBV28 and TRBJ1-1, is DVKVTQSSRYLVKRTGEKVFLECVQDMDHENMFWYRQDPGLGLRLIYFSYDVKMKEKGDIPEGYSVSREKKERFSLILESASTNQTSMYLCASSLVRRGSIHGAEAFFGQGTRLTVV.

The rearrangement joins TRBV30 to TRBJ1-6; D is undetermined. Trimming removed 8 bases at V and 0 bases at J, with 11 bases between. CDR3 length: 14 amino acids. Germline CDR1 reads GTSNPN; CDR2 reads SVGIG (reference sequence). CDR3 bases: TGTGCCCGAAGGGAGGGCTCCTATAATTCACCCCTCCACTTT. Its translation is CARREGSYNSPLHF.